The 21 T cell receptor beta chains below were found in one sample sequenced in a study of PD-L1 blockade in urothelial cancer. Time point of the sample: pretreatment peripheral blood. Repertoires were generated with immunoSEQ multiplex PCR, while TCRdb's copy carries only in-frame clones and drops some. The table lists 30,000 to 40,000 clones, more than 85% of them singletons. The sample consisted of PBMCs, taken around atezolizumab (anti-PD-L1) treatment. The receptors were sampled from a woman aged 55-70 years with urothelial cancer.

The chain employs TRBV2 and TRBJ1-5; weak D call: TRBD1 (5 bases). Germline values: CDR1 SNHLY, CDR2 FYNNEI. With 6 bases removed from V and 2 bases from J, the gap between germline ends came to 11 bases. The length of the CDR3 is 14 residues. CDR3 sequence (DNA): TGTGCCAGCAGGGCGGGGGGGGGCAATCAGCCCCAGCATTTT. It is translated as CASRAGGGNQPQHF.

The chain joins TRBV7-7 to TRBJ2-1; 9 nucleotides align to TRBD2. Per the germline V gene, CDR1 is SSHAT and CDR2 is FNYEAQ (reference sequence). CDR3 length: 12 amino acids. In DNA, the CDR3 is TGTGCTCGGCGGGAGGGCCCTCCTGAGCAGTTCTTC. It yields the protein CARREGPPEQFF.

The rearrangement joins TRBV19 to TRBJ1-3; unclear D gene. The V and J ends lost 3 bases and 4 bases respectively, with 10 bases between them. The CDR3 is made up of 14 amino acids. CDR1 LNHDA and CDR2 SQIVND come from the germline V gene (reference sequence). CDR3 loop: CASSISSRGNTIYF. DNA of the CDR3: TGTGCCAGTAGTATCAGCTCGAGGGGAAACACCATATATTTT.

J is TRBJ2-4 and V is TRBV19, with a possible D match to TRBD2 (5 bases). The CDR3 has 13 amino acids. The V gene lost 5 bases and the J gene lost 2 bases, with 7 bases spanning the gap. Per the germline V gene, CDR1 is LNHDA and CDR2 is SQIVND (reference sequence). CDR3 in amino acids: CASSEGTKNIQYF. CDR3 DNA: TGTGCCAGTAGTGAGGGTACCAAAAACATTCAGTACTTC.

This chain links TRBV28 with TRBJ2-1, with 11 bases that match TRBD2. Germline V gives CDR1 MDHEN, CDR2 SYDVKM. The junction had 8 bases not matched to a gene; V was cut back by 3 bases and J by 7 bases. The length of the CDR3 is 16 residues. The chain's CDR3 is CASSFQTSGIRNEQFF. The CDR3 DNA reads TGTGCCAGCAGTTTCCAGACTAGCGGGATAAGGAATGAGCAGTTCTTC.

The chain links TRBV10-3 to TRBJ1-5; TRBD1 matches 11 bases. CDR3 length: 15 residues. V shed 5 bases and J 6 bases; nucleotides not matched to a gene: 6. Germline values: CDR1 ENHRY, CDR2 SYGVKD. CDR3 coding DNA: TGTGCCATCAGTCCGGGACAGGGGGAGTTTCAGCCCCAGCATTTT. Encoded protein: CAISPGQGEFQPQHF.

CDR3 amino acids: CASSLSSGQETQYF. The CDR3 DNA follows: TGTGCCAGCAGCTTAAGTTCCGGCCAAGAGACCCAGTACTTC. The chain combines TRBV7-8 with TRBJ2-5; D is unresolved. The V end was cut by 2 bases, the J end by 1 base, with 8 bases between. Germline V gene sequence: CDR1 SGHVS, CDR2 FQNEAQ. The CDR3 is 14 amino acids.

This clone has a single count. V is TRBV27 and J is TRBJ2-5, with 10 bases fitting TRBD2. The germline V gene has CDR1 MNHEY and CDR2 SMNVEV (reference sequence). V lost 2 bases to trimming and J lost 1 base; unmatched junction nucleotides: 4. The CDR3 totals 16 residues. The CDR3: CASSLAAGGPQETQYF. The CDR3 bases are TGTGCCAGCAGTTTAGCAGCGGGAGGGCCCCAAGAGACCCAGTACTTC.

This clone is classed as medium-sized. The sample contains more than one DNA sequence encoding this CDR3. The V call is TRBV29-1, the J call TRBJ2-7, with 10 bases fitting TRBD1. The J segment lost 4 bases and the V segment lost 1 base, leaving 4 bases of the junction unmatched. The CDR3 covers 14 residues. Germline CDR1 is SQVTM and CDR2 is ANQGSEA. The CDR3 protein is CSVEVGDRGYEQYF. The CDR3 nucleotides are TGCAGCGTTGAAGTAGGGGACAGGGGATACGAGCAGTACTTC.

J is TRBJ1-1 and V is TRBV6-6; 7 bases fit TRBD1. Trimming at V came to 11 bases and at J to 0 bases, leaving 6 bases not matched to a gene. The CDR3 consists of 13 residues. Looked up from germline, CDR1 is MNHNY and CDR2 is SVGAGI (reference sequence). In DNA, the CDR3 is TGTGCCCTTTCGACAGGGATGAACACTGAAGCTTTCTTT. Its translation: CALSTGMNTEAFF.

The chain uses TRBV5-1 and TRBJ2-7, with D possibly being TRBD2 (7 bases). Germline-derived CDR1 and CDR2 are SGHRS and YFSETQ. The CDR3 has 14 residues. V was shortened by 4 bases and J by 2 bases, with 13 bases between the two germline ends. Written as DNA, the CDR3 is TGCGCCAGCAGCCAACAGGGAGGGGCCTACGAGCAGTACTTC. Protein: CASSQQGGAYEQYF.

The genes are TRBV28 and TRBJ2-1; possibly TRBD1 for D (5 bases). With 5 bases removed from V and 5 bases from J, the gap between germline ends came to 19 bases. CDR1 MDHEN and CDR2 SYDVKM come from the germline V gene. The length of the CDR3 is 16 residues. DNA for the CDR3: TGTGCCAGCAGTACCACCTTTATCAGGGAACACAATGAGCAGTTCTTC. Protein sequence: CASSTTFIREHNEQFF. Using reference TRBV28 and TRBJ2-1 for the parts outside the CDR3, the full variable domain is DVKVTQSSRYLVKRTGEKVFLECVQDMDHENMFWYRQDPGLGLRLIYFSYDVKMKEKGDIPEGYSVSREKKERFSLILESASTNQTSMYLCASSTTFIREHNEQFFGPGTRLTVL.

V gene TRBV7-2 combines with J gene TRBJ2-1; TRBD2 agrees at 7 bases. CDR1 and CDR2 from the germline V gene are SGHTA and FQGNSA. With 1 base clipped from V and 4 bases from J, the junction kept 13 bases outside the gene matches. The CDR3 totals 18 residues. The CDR3 loop reads CASSLVYTGAGRYNEQFF. CDR3 DNA sequence: TGTGCCAGCAGCTTAGTCTACACGGGAGCGGGAAGATACAATGAGCAGTTCTTC.

The chain uses TRBV9 and TRBJ2-5, with 8 bases fitting TRBD1. CDR1 SGDLS and CDR2 YYNGEE come from the germline V gene. The ends lost 1 base at V and 5 bases at J; junction bases unmatched: 7. The CDR3 contains 15 residues. The CDR3 nucleotides read TGTGCCAGCAGCGTATCAGGGGGCGGCGGGGAGACCCAGTACTTC. Translated, it gives CASSVSGGGGETQYF.

The V and J genes are TRBV7-2 and TRBJ2-3; D is undetermined. The germline V gene encodes CDR1 SGHTA and CDR2 FQGNSA. The CDR3 is 13 residues long. Trimming took off 0 bases at V and 5 bases at J, with 6 bases between the two ends. The CDR3: CASSLAPRDTQYF. The CDR3 bases are TGTGCCAGCAGCTTAGCTCCTAGAGATACGCAGTATTTT.

This clone was seen just once. This chain's CDR3 is CASSLRGTSAQETQYF. CDR3 in DNA: TGTGCCAGCAGCTTAAGGGGGACTAGCGCACAAGAGACCCAGTACTTC. V usage is TRBV7-6 and J usage is TRBJ2-5; 10 bases line up with TRBD2. CDR3 length equals 16 residues. With 2 bases clipped from V and 2 bases from J, the junction kept 5 bases outside the gene matches. Germline V gives CDR1 SGHVS, CDR2 FNYEAQ.

This clone was picked up one time. This CDR3 reads CASSILGQAWDVLTF. CDR3 bases: TGTGCCAGTAGTATATTGGGACAGGCTTGGGACGTCCTGACTTTC. This sequence joins TRBV19 and TRBJ2-6; 8 bases are a match to TRBD1. The germline gives CDR1 LNHDA, CDR2 SQIVND (reference sequence). J was trimmed by 11 bases and V by 2 bases; bases with no gene match: 8. There are 15 residues in the CDR3.

This clone was recorded only once. This sequence joins TRBV18 and TRBJ2-3, with TRBD2 matching over 8 bases. V was pared by 2 bases and J by 3 bases, with 7 bases of the junction left unmatched. Looked up from germline, CDR1 is KGHSH and CDR2 is LQKENI. This CDR3 region has 16 residues. DNA of the CDR3: TGTGCCAGCTCACCAGTTTCGAGCGGGAGAACAGATACGCAGTATTTT. Translating gives CASSPVSSGRTDTQYF.

The V gene is TRBV27, the J gene TRBJ2-7; 8 nucleotides align to TRBD1. Looked up from germline, CDR1 is MNHEY and CDR2 is SMNVEV (reference sequence). The CDR3 extends over 15 amino acids. Trimming removed 3 bases from V and 3 bases from J; junction bases left unmatched: 7. CDR3 nucleotide sequence: TGTGCCAGCAGTTTGAGGGCAGGGGGCCTCTACGAGCAGTACTTC. It encodes CASSLRAGGLYEQYF.

The chain recombines TRBV2 with TRBJ1-2, with TRBD1 matching 8 bases. Germline V lookup: CDR1 SNHLY, CDR2 FYNNEI. The CDR3 length is 15 residues. The trim removed 3 bases at V and 9 bases at J, leaving 12 bases unmatched. The CDR3 here is CASSDKKRTGSSYTF. The CDR3 region has the DNA TGTGCCAGCAGTGACAAAAAGAGGACAGGGTCGAGCTACACCTTC.

This rearrangement joins TRBV11-2 to TRBJ1-5, with D unresolved. Looked up from germline, CDR1 is SGHAT and CDR2 is FQNNGV. V lost 1 base, J lost 7 bases, and 8 bases lay in between. The CDR3 sequence is 13 residues long. CDR3 region: CASSLGAEQPQHF. The CDR3 DNA reads TGTGCCAGCAGCTTAGGTGCGGAGCAGCCCCAGCATTTT.